A single sample is the source of the 9 T cell receptor beta chains below, sequenced in a study of beta chain features in type 1 diabetes. cDNA synthesis used the whole RNA isolate, giving expressed TCRB sequences. Clones were sequenced by immunoSEQ multiplex PCR, and TCRdb holds only the in-frame ones, with some missing. The table has fewer than 900,000 clones, 15% to 20% seen once. The sequenced sample consisted of naive CD4+ T cells from blood. The receptors derive from a woman aged 18-35 years in good health.

There are a few counts of this clone. The J gene is TRBJ2-1, the V gene TRBV9; 7 positions match TRBD2. This CDR3 spans 15 amino acids. Germline V gene lookup returns CDR1 SGDLS and CDR2 YYNGEE. The J segment lost 6 bases and the V segment lost 0 bases, leaving 6 bases of the junction unmatched. Here the CDR3 reads CASSVGGSTPNEQFF. CDR3 DNA: TGTGCCAGCAGCGTAGGCGGGAGCACCCCCAATGAGCAGTTCTTC.

This clone was recorded only once. V usage is TRBV18 and J usage is TRBJ2-1, with 8 nucleotides matching TRBD2. V was clipped by 6 bases and J by 9 bases; unmatched bases: 10. This CDR3 contains 14 residues. Germline V gene lookup returns CDR1 KGHSH and CDR2 LQKENI. The CDR3 protein is CASSLAGTSFEQFF. Here the CDR3 DNA reads TGTGCCAGCTCCCTGGCCGGGACTAGTTTTGAGCAGTTCTTC.

There are a few counts of this clone. The gene calls are TRBV19 and TRBJ2-1; 8 bases are a match to TRBD1. The V gene's germline CDR1 is LNHDA and CDR2 SQIVND (reference sequence). V shed 1 base and J 6 bases; nucleotides not matched to a gene: 5. This CDR3 is built from 15 residues. DNA of the CDR3: TGTGCCAGTAGTATAGTTTCGGACAGGGTCAATGAGCAGTTCTTC. It specifies CASSIVSDRVNEQFF.

At least ten counts were recorded for this clone. This rearrangement joins TRBV4-3 to TRBJ2-1; 8 bases are a match to TRBD1. Germline V gene sequence: CDR1 LGHNA, CDR2 YSLEER. CDR3 length equals 14 residues. J gave up 6 bases and V 2 bases, and 3 bases lay outside the gene matches. In nucleotides, the CDR3 is TGCGCCAGCAGCCAAACAGGGGGAGGCAATGAGCAGTTCTTC. This codes for CASSQTGGGNEQFF.

The V call is TRBV10-3, the J call TRBJ2-7; TRBD1 matches 8 bases. V shed 2 bases and J 2 bases; nucleotides not matched to a gene: 11. Germline V gives CDR1 ENHRY, CDR2 SYGVKD. The CDR3 is 17 amino acids. The CDR3 DNA is TGTGCCATCAGTGAGATGGGAACGGGACAGGTTGCCTACGAGCAGTACTTC. This translates into CAISEMGTGQVAYEQYF.

This rearrangement joins TRBV28 to TRBJ2-5; D possibly matches TRBD1 or TRBD2 (6 bases each). V was pared by 9 bases and J by 2 bases, with 13 bases between. CDR1 and CDR2 from the germline V gene are MDHEN and SYDVKM. This CDR3 has 13 residues. CDR3 in DNA: TGTGCCAGTCAGGAGGGGGGTCAAGAGACCCAGTACTTC. Translating gives CASQEGGQETQYF.

This chain links TRBV19 with TRBJ1-1; D not resolved. Per the germline V gene, CDR1 is LNHDA and CDR2 is SQIVND (reference sequence). The CDR3 is 14 residues long. V dropped 0 bases and J dropped 5 bases, with 10 bases sitting between them. The DNA of the CDR3 is TGTGCCAGTAGTATAGAGCTAACTTCGACTGAAGCTTTCTTT. Translating gives CASSIELTSTEAFF.

The chain is built from TRBV28 and TRBJ1-4; 7 nucleotides agree with TRBD1. V gave up 2 bases and J gave up 8 bases; unmatched junction bases: 5. Germline V lookup: CDR1 MDHEN, CDR2 SYDVKM. The length of the CDR3 is 14 residues. The CDR3, as DNA: TGTGCCAGCAGTTTAGAGGGGGCAAGGGAAAAACTGTTTTTT. Its translation: CASSLEGAREKLFF. Full variable domain (missing parts from reference TRBV28 and TRBJ1-4): DVKVTQSSRYLVKRTGEKVFLECVQDMDHENMFWYRQDPGLGLRLIYFSYDVKMKEKGDIPEGYSVSREKKERFSLILESASTNQTSMYLCASSLEGAREKLFFGSGTQLSVL.

This chain uses TRBV5-6 with TRBJ2-7, with D maybe TRBD1 (6 bases). The CDR3 loop spans 16 amino acids. Germline CDR1 reads SGHDT; CDR2 reads YYEEEE. The V gene lost 5 bases and the J gene lost 6 bases, with 24 bases spanning the gap. The CDR3 here is CASSYRTALPVGEQYF. The CDR3, as DNA: TGTGCCAGCAGTTATAGGACAGCCCTACCTGTAGGCGAGCAGTACTTC. The full variable domain, rest sourced from reference TRBV5-6 and TRBJ2-7, is DAGVTQSPTHLIKTRGQQVTLRCSPKSGHDTVSWYQQALGQGPQFIFQYYEEEERQRGNFPDRFSGHQFPNYSSELNVNALLLGDSALYLCASSYRTALPVGEQYFGPGTRLTVT.